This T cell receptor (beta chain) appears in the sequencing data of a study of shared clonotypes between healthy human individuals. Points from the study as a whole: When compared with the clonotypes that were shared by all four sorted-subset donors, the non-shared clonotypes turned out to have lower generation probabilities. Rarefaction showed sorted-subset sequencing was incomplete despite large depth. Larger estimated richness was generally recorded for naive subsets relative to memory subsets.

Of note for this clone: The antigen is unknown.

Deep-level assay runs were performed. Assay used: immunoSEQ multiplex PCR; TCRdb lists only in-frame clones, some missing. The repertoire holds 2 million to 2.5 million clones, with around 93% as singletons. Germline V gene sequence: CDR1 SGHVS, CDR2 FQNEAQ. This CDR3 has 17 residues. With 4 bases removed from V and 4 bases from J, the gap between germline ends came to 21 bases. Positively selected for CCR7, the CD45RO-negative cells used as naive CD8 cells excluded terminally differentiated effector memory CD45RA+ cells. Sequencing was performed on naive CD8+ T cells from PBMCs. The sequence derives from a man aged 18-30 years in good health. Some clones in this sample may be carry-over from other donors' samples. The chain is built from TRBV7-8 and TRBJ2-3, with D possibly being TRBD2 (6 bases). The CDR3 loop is CASSSLRQGLQSDTQYF. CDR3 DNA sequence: TGTGCCAGCAGCTCCCTCCGACAAGGACTACAATCAGATACGCAGTATTTT.